This is a list of T cell receptor beta chains from one sample in a study of T cell repertoires in cytomegalovirus infection. TCRdb analysed the reads with MiXCR anew, one entry per CDR3 protein. The data contain hundreds of thousands of distinct CDR3 sequences, 20% to 25% of them singletons. The sequencing sample was made of CD8+ T cells from PBMCs. These TCRs come from a human donor in good health (CMV status not recorded). Some clones in this sample may be carry-over from other donors' samples. Each CDR3 is given with its conserved first and last residue. D genes are given only for firm matches. Size values are once, few and many counts, or a class for expanded clones, and some rows have none.

many | TRBJ1-5 | NA | TRBV28 | TGTGCCAGCAGTCCTGAGGGGGGGGGGCAGCCCCAGCATTTT | CASSPEGGGQPQHF
few | TRBJ1-2 | NA | TRBV28 | TGTGCCAGCAGTTTCCCGAGGGGAGTATGCACCTTC | CASSFPRGVCTF
NA | TRBJ2-1 | NA | TRBV13 | TGTGCCAGCAGCTTTCGAGCAGACAATGAGCAGTTCTTC | CASSFRADNEQFF
few | TRBJ2-7 | NA | TRBV15 | TGTGCCACCAGCAGAGATAATGCCGAGCAGTACTTC | CATSRDNAEQYF
NA | TRBJ1-1 | TRBD1 | TRBV12-3/TRBV12-4 | TGTGCCAGCAGACCCCCTTCAGGGGGATTTACTGAAGCTTTCTTT | CASRPPSGGFTEAFF
NA | TRBJ1-5 | NA | TRBV28 | TGTGCCAGCACCTATATGGAGGGAAATCAGCCCCAGCATTTT | CASTYMEGNQPQHF
many | TRBJ2-2 | TRBD1 | TRBV27 | TGTGCCAGCAGTCCCGGGACAGGCACCGGGGAGCTGTTTTTT | CASSPGTGTGELFF
NA | TRBJ2-7 | TRBD1 | TRBV29-1 | TGCAGCGTCCCCTCCCGAGACAGGGCCTACGAGCAGTACTTC | CSVPSRDRAYEQYF
NA | TRBJ2-4 | NA | TRBV19 | TGTGTCAGTGGGCACCTTACTGGGGCCGATAGTCAGTACTTC | CVSGHLTGADSQYF
few | TRBJ2-4 | NA | TRBV29-1 | TGCAGCGTACGAAGTAAAAACATTCAGTACTTC | CSVRSKNIQYF
few | TRBJ1-5 | TRBD1 | TRBV5-1 | TGCGCCAGCAGCTTGGAGGGGACAGTCAATCAGCCCCAGCATTTT | CASSLEGTVNQPQHF
few | TRBJ2-1 | NA | TRBV7-9 | TGTGCCAGCAGCTTAGATTACGGGACGAGTGAGCAGTTCTTC | CASSLDYGTSEQFF
few | TRBJ1-4 | NA | TRBV2 | TGTGCCAGCCTGGACGGTACTAATGAAAAACTGTTTTTT | CASLDGTNEKLFF
NA | TRBJ1-4 | NA | TRBV14 | TGTGCCAGCAGCCCTTTTTGGGGACACCCGCGGGATGAAAAACTGTTTTTT | CASSPFWGHPRDEKLFF
many | TRBJ1-2 | TRBD1 | TRBV28 | TGTGCCAGCAGTTTCCTCGGACAGGGAGGTGGCTACACCTTC | CASSFLGQGGGYTF
many | TRBJ2-1 | TRBD1 | TRBV19 | TGTGCCACCTCAGGGGGCGGCTACTACAATGAGCAGTTCTTC | CATSGGGYYNEQFF
NA | TRBJ2-1 | NA | TRBV2 | TGTGCCAGCAGTGACAGCTTCGGTGGTGGGCAGTTCTTC | CASSDSFGGGQFF
many | TRBJ2-7 | NA | TRBV6-2/TRBV6-3 | TGTGCCAGCAGTTACCTTGGGGAGTCCTACGAGCAGTACTTC | CASSYLGESYEQYF
NA | TRBJ2-7 | TRBD1 | TRBV5-5 | TGTGCCAGCACCAGGACAGGGATGGACTACGAGCAGTACTTC | CASTRTGMDYEQYF
few | TRBJ1-1 | TRBD1 | TRBV7-9 | TGTGCCAGCAGCTCGAAGACAGGGGACACTGAAGCTTTCTTT | CASSSKTGDTEAFF
many | TRBJ1-1 | NA | TRBV7-9 | TGTGCCAGCAGCCCGCCCGGAGGCAGTTATCCCGAAGCTTTCTTT | CASSPPGGSYPEAFF
few | TRBJ2-5 | TRBD1 | TRBV25-1 | TGTGCCAGCAGTGAATCCACCGGACAGGGAAAAGAGACCCAGTACTTC | CASSESTGQGKETQYF
few | TRBJ2-5 | TRBD1 | TRBV5-8 | TGTGCCAGCAGCTTGCTCTACAGGGGACAGGAGACCCAGTACTTC | CASSLLYRGQETQYF
NA | TRBJ2-3 | TRBD1 | TRBV29-1 | TGCAGCGTTGAGGGGGAAACATTGACAGGGATGGAAACAGATACGCAGTATTTT | CSVEGETLTGMETDTQYF
many | TRBJ1-1 | NA | TRBV7-6 | TGTGCCAGCAGCTTAGCGGAAAGGACTGAAGCTTTCTTT | CASSLAERTEAFF
NA | TRBJ2-5 | NA | TRBV29-1 | TGCAGCGTCCTCACAGGGAACCAAGAGACCCAGTACTTC | CSVLTGNQETQYF
NA | TRBJ1-6 | NA | TRBV10-3 | TGTGCCATCAGTGCGGACGGGATCTATAATTCACCCCTCCACTTT | CAISADGIYNSPLHF
NA | TRBJ2-2 | NA | TRBV29-1 | TGCAGCGTTACGTATAGCACCGGGGAGCTGTTTTTT | CSVTYSTGELFF